Listed here is a single T cell receptor beta chain. Its antigen is still unknown. This PCR relied on a set of 60 Vbeta primers and 13 Jbeta primers. Assay: immunoSEQ multiplex PCR; the TCRdb copy retains only in-frame clones and omits some. Of around 100,000 clones detected, roughly four fifths appear once; the ten largest clones hold 10%. The sample originates from a study of cytomegalovirus exposure and HLA in healthy donors. The overall study: An early data release held around 80 million unique TCRs from HLA-typed donors.

Whole-study findings and limits: DRB1 had the most TCR associations and HLA-C the fewest, a later analysis found, with rates varying by HLA locus.

Looked up from germline, CDR1 is SQVTM and CDR2 is ANQGSEA. The CDR3 runs 14 residues. The sequence was obtained from a man between 45 and 60 years old in good health and CMV-seronegative. The gene calls are TRBV29-1 and TRBJ2-7; perhaps TRBD2 as D (5 bases). The sequencing sample was made of PBMCs. CDR3 protein: CRDLAGEFSYEQYF. CDR3 sequence (DNA): TGCAGAGACCTCGCGGGCGAATTCTCCTACGAGCAGTACTTC.